These 25 T cell receptor beta chains were all obtained from the same sample, sequenced in a study of blood T cell repertoires in COVID-19 (dated by TCRdb to the early 2020s). Library method: the immunoSEQ multiplex PCR assay. The table comes from immuneACCESS by way of TCRdb, which keeps in-frame sequences with V and J called. Part of the clones is missing from these tables; in studies checked, under half for an unresolved V gene and the rest for unknown reasons. The sample table contains some 450,000 clones; only one count was recorded for around nine tenths of them. Together, the top ten hold roughly 0.76% of the sample. Sequenced sample: peripheral blood. Receptor source: a young man with COVID-19, enrolled during active disease.

V gene TRBV9 combines with J gene TRBJ1-3; maybe TRBD1 (5 bases). Trimming removed 3 bases at V and 4 bases at J, with 5 bases between. Germline-derived CDR1 and CDR2 are SGDLS and YYNGEE. The length of the CDR3 is 12 residues. The CDR3 is CASSGTGNTIYF. CDR3 coding DNA: TGTGCCAGCAGCGGGACAGGAAACACCATATATTTT.

About this clone: Possible read error: a much larger clone is one base away. The rearrangement joins TRBV7-9 to TRBJ2-2; D unresolved. The CDR3 is made up of 14 amino acids. Trimming shortened V by 1 base and J by 1 base, and 4 bases separated the two germline ends. Germline CDR1 and CDR2: SEHNR and FQNEAQ (reference sequence). The CDR3 region has the DNA TGTGCCAGCAGCTTAGTCGGGAACACCGGGGAGCTGTTTTTT. It codes for CASSLVGNTGELFF.

The chain carries TRBV10-1 and TRBJ1-1, with D possibly TRBD1 on 6 matching bases. The ends were cut back, 3 bases at V and 1 base at J, with 12 bases in the middle. Looked up from germline, CDR1 is WNHNN and CDR2 is SYGVQD (reference sequence). The CDR3 is made up of 15 amino acids. The CDR3 DNA follows: TGCGCCAGCAGTGATGTCGGACAGCCGAACACTGAAGCTTTCTTT. Amino acid sequence: CASSDVGQPNTEAFF.

This chain joins TRBV24-1 and TRBJ2-5; the match to TRBD2 covers 11 bases. CDR3 length equals 16 residues. The germline CDR1 and CDR2 sequences are KGHDR and SFDVKD. V lost 3 bases and J lost 1; bases outside the gene matches: 3. The CDR3 loop reads CATSDRTSGSQETQYF. The CDR3 region has the DNA TGTGCCACCAGTGATAGGACTAGCGGGTCCCAAGAGACCCAGTACTTC.

The chain combines TRBV29-1 with TRBJ1-2; perhaps TRBD1 as D (5 bases). This CDR3 comprises 15 residues. Trimming shortened V by 0 bases and J by 3 bases, and 14 bases separated the two germline ends. Per the germline V gene, CDR1 is SQVTM and CDR2 is ANQGSEA. CDR3 in DNA: TGCAGCGTTGAAGAACTTAGGGGCCGGGACTATGGCTACACCTTC. Translating gives CSVEELRGRDYGYTF.

This clone was counted once. The rearrangement links TRBV10-3 to TRBJ2-2; D may be TRBD1 (5 bases). V shed 7 bases and J shed 4 bases, with 13 bases lying between them. This CDR3 spans 14 amino acids. The germline CDR1 and CDR2 sequences are ENHRY and SYGVKD. The CDR3 region is CAITPLQGTGELFF. DNA for the CDR3: TGTGCCATCACCCCGTTGCAGGGCACCGGGGAGCTGTTTTTT.

The chain couples TRBV6-5 to TRBJ2-3, with 7 bases aligning to TRBD1. J lost 4 bases, V lost 6 bases, and 4 bases had no gene match. This CDR3 is built from 13 residues. Germline CDR1 MNHEY, CDR2 SVGAGI. In nucleotides, the CDR3 is TGTGCCAGCAGCCTAGACAGGGCAGATACGCAGTATTTT. It codes for CASSLDRADTQYF.

This rearrangement joins TRBV2 to TRBJ2-6; D call uncertain. Trimming stripped 8 bases from V and 4 bases from J, with 12 bases between. Germline V CDR1 and CDR2: SNHLY, FYNNEI. This CDR3 spans 14 amino acids. The CDR3 loop is CASGQISGANVLTF. Written as DNA, the CDR3 is TGTGCCAGCGGGCAGATCTCAGGGGCCAACGTCCTGACTTTC.

The chain has TRBV23-1 and TRBJ2-7; TRBD2 aligns across 11 bases. TRBV23-1 is designated an ORF whose function remains uncertain. J lost 2 bases, V lost 3 bases, and 6 bases had no gene match. CDR3 length: 16 amino acids. The CDR3 bases are TGCGCCAGCAGTCATAGTAGCGGGAGGGCCCCCTACGAGCAGTACTTC. Protein product: CASSHSSGRAPYEQYF.

This chain uses TRBV6-5 with TRBJ2-1, with a weak D call TRBD2 (6 bases). The CDR3 extends over 14 amino acids. Trimming cost V 6 bases and J 10 bases, with 19 bases left between them. Germline CDR1 MNHEY, CDR2 SVGAGI. CDR3 nucleotide sequence: TGTGCCAGCAGGGGGGACTGGATTCGAGGAGAGCAGTTCTTC. Translating it yields CASRGDWIRGEQFF.

Only one count was recorded for this clone. This rearrangement joins TRBV19 to TRBJ1-5; D perhaps matches TRBD1 (5 bases). This CDR3 contains 14 residues. Germline CDR1 is LNHDA and CDR2 is SQIVND (reference sequence). V was shortened by 2 bases and J by 2 bases, with 7 bases between the two germline ends. The DNA of the CDR3 is TGTGCCAGTAGTATAATGACAGGCAATCAGCCCCAGCATTTT. This codes for CASSIMTGNQPQHF.

This chain joins TRBV5-5 and TRBJ2-1; no clear D. Between the trimmed V and J ends, which lost 7 bases and 0 bases, there was a span of 17 bases. Germline assignment: CDR1 SGHKS and CDR2 YYEKEE (reference sequence). The CDR3 covers 16 residues. CDR3 residues: CASWVAVTSSYNEQFF. CDR3 DNA: TGTGCCAGCTGGGTGGCGGTCACGAGCTCCTACAATGAGCAGTTCTTC.

A few counts support this clone. The chain joins TRBV2 to TRBJ2-7; D is possibly TRBD1 (5 bases). The ends were cut back, 3 bases at V and 7 bases at J, with 22 bases in the middle. Germline V CDR1 and CDR2: SNHLY, FYNNEI. The CDR3 consists of 16 residues. In DNA form, the CDR3 reads TGTGCCAGCAGTGACAAATGGAGCTTCGGCAGGGCTGAGCAGTACTTC. Translation: CASSDKWSFGRAEQYF.

This chain connects TRBV19 to TRBJ2-3, with TRBD1 identical over 11 bases. The V and J ends lost 10 bases and 5 bases, in that order; junction bases with no gene match: 8. The CDR3 has 14 amino acids. Looked up from germline, CDR1 is LNHDA and CDR2 is SQIVND (reference sequence). The chain's CDR3 is CATSDRGPGDTQYF. The CDR3, as DNA: TGTGCCACCTCGGACAGGGGGCCTGGAGATACGCAGTATTTT.

This clone was recorded a few times. The chain recombines TRBV2 with TRBJ2-2; a weak D match, TRBD2 (5 bases). CDR1 and CDR2 from the germline V gene are SNHLY and FYNNEI. This CDR3 is built from 16 residues. V gave up 6 bases and J gave up 2 bases, with 16 bases separating them. The CDR3 DNA follows: TGTGCCAGCAGGCTTACGGACTCCCCAAACACCGGGGAGCTGTTTTTT. Protein product: CASRLTDSPNTGELFF. The entire variable domain, with the rest obtained from reference TRBV2 and TRBJ2-2, is as follows: EPEVTQTPSHQVTQMGQEVILRCVPISNHLYFYWYRQILGQKVEFLVSFYNNEISEKSEIFDDQFSVERPDGSNFTLKIRSTKLEDSAMYFCASRLTDSPNTGELFFGEGSRLTVL.

This clone has only a few counts. The chain employs TRBV10-3 and TRBJ2-5, with 7 bases matching TRBD2. The CDR3 is 13 residues long. J gave up 6 bases and V 10 bases, and 11 bases lay outside the gene matches. CDR1 is ENHRY, CDR2 SYGVKD, per germline. The CDR3, as DNA: TGTGCCACAAGGGAGGGGCTTGGACAGACCCAGTACTTC. Protein product: CATREGLGQTQYF.

This clone was seen a single time. The chain couples TRBV4-1 to TRBJ2-2, with D tentatively TRBD2 (5 bases). The CDR3 length is 15 residues. Germline V gene sequence: CDR1 MGHRA, CDR2 YSYEKL. V lost 5 bases and J 2 bases, leaving 12 bases between the germline ends. The CDR3 DNA reads TGCGCCAGCAGCTGGAGGAGCGGTAACACCGGGGAGCTGTTTTTT. It is translated as CASSWRSGNTGELFF.

The CDR3 coding sequence is TGTGCCAGCTCACCGCCGACAGGGGGCGAGTACATTCAGTACTTC. Its protein product is CASSPPTGGEYIQYF. This chain links TRBV18 with TRBJ2-4; 10 bases match TRBD1. V lost 3 bases, J lost 8 bases, and 7 bases stayed unmatched. The CDR3 sequence is 15 residues long. Germline lookup yields CDR1 KGHSH and CDR2 LQKENI.

The CDR3 DNA reads as TGCACCAGCAGCCACAGTCCGGGACAGGGGGCTCGGGAGCAGTACTTC. It translates to CTSSHSPGQGAREQYF. J is TRBJ2-7 and V is TRBV1; the table names TRBD1, a call not compared with the DNA. TRBV1 is a recognized pseudogene. The CDR3 extends over 16 amino acids.

CDR3 bases: TGTGCCAGCAGCGCCCAAACGGAGTTTGGAAACACCATATATTTT. Protein sequence: CASSAQTEFGNTIYF. The chain carries TRBV7-8 and TRBJ1-3; no reliable D call. Germline lookup yields CDR1 SGHVS and CDR2 FQNEAQ. With 5 bases removed from V and 3 bases from J, the gap between germline ends came to 14 bases. This CDR3 region has 15 residues.

The chain links TRBV5-5 to TRBJ2-7, with D perhaps TRBD1 (6 bases). The V gene lost 2 bases and the J gene lost 2 bases, with 8 bases spanning the gap. The length of the CDR3 is 13 residues. CDR1 and CDR2 (germline): SGHKS, YYEKEE (reference sequence). The CDR3 reads CASSFQGPYEQYF. CDR3 bases: TGTGCCAGCAGCTTCCAGGGGCCCTACGAGCAGTACTTC.

The chain has TRBV7-9 and TRBJ2-5, with D unclear. V lost 2 bases to trimming and J lost 1 base, with 5 bases between them. CDR1 is SEHNR, CDR2 FQNEAQ, per germline (reference sequence). This CDR3 contains 13 residues. CDR3 sequence (DNA): TGTGCCAGCAGCTTACCAATCCAAGAGACCCAGTACTTC. Translating it yields CASSLPIQETQYF. The complete variable domain, with remaining parts taken from reference TRBV7-9 and TRBJ2-5, reads DTGVSQNPRHKITKRGQNVTFRCDPISEHNRLYWYRQTLGQGPEFLTYFQNEAQLEKSRLLSDRFSAERPKGSFSTLEIQRTEQGDSAMYLCASSLPIQETQYFGPGTRLLVL.

The CDR3 protein is CASRLTGAGGYEQYF. CDR3 in DNA: TGTGCCAGTAGGCTGACCGGGGCAGGGGGCTACGAGCAGTACTTC. The chain has TRBV19 and TRBJ2-7, with 7 bases aligning to TRBD1. The CDR3 spans 15 residues. Germline V lookup: CDR1 LNHDA, CDR2 SQIVND (reference sequence). V was pared by 6 bases and J by 3 bases, with 11 bases of the junction left unmatched.

The rearrangement joins TRBV10-1 to TRBJ2-1; TRBD2 aligns across 13 bases. The J segment lost 11 bases and the V segment lost 5 bases, leaving 6 bases of the junction unmatched. Germline CDR1 and CDR2: WNHNN and SYGVQD (reference sequence). The CDR3 spans 14 residues. The CDR3: CASSTSGGEDKQFF. The CDR3 region has the DNA TGCGCCAGCAGTACTAGCGGGGGGGAGGATAAGCAGTTCTTC.

The V gene is TRBV24-1, the J gene TRBJ2-7; 7 nucleotides align to TRBD1. The CDR3 is made up of 15 amino acids. V dropped 4 bases and J dropped 5; count of bases not matched to a gene: 10. The V gene's germline CDR1 is KGHDR and CDR2 SFDVKD. The CDR3 nucleotides read TGTGCCACCAGTGACCCTGGACAGGCAAGCAACGAGCAGTACTTC. Its translation: CATSDPGQASNEQYF.